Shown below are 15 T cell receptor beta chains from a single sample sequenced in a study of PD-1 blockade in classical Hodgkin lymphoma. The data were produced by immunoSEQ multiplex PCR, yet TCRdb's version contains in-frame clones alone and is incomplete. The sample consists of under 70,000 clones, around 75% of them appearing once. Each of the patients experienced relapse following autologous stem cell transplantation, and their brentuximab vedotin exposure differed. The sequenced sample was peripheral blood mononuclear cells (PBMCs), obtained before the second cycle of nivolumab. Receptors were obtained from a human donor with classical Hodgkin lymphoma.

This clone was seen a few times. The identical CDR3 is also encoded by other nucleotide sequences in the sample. The CDR3 nucleotides read TGTGCCACCAGCAGAGACAGGGGGAGGGAGCAGTACTTC. As protein: CATSRDRGREQYF. The chain combines TRBV15 with TRBJ2-7, with D possibly TRBD1 on 7 matching bases. This CDR3 has 13 amino acids. The V end was cut by 0 bases, the J end by 7 bases, with 10 bases between. Germline V gene data show CDR1 as LNHNV and CDR2 as YYDKDF (reference sequence).

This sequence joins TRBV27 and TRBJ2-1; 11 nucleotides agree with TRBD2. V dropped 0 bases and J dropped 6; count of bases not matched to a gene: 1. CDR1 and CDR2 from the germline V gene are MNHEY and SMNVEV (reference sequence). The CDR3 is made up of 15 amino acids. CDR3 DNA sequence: TGTGCCAGCAGTTTATCAGGGACTAGCGGCAATGAGCAGTTCTTC. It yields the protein CASSLSGTSGNEQFF.

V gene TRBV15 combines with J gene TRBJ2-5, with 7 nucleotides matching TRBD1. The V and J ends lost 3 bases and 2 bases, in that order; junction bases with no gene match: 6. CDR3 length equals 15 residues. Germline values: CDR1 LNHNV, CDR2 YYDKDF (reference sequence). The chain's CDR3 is CATSSGPGQQETQYF. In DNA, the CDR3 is TGTGCCACCAGCAGCGGACCGGGACAGCAAGAGACCCAGTACTTC. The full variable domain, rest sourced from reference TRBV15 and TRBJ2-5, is DAMVIQNPRYQVTQFGKPVTLSCSQTLNHNVMYWYQQKSSQAPKLLFHYYDKDFNNEADTPDNFQSRRPNTSFCFLDIRSPGLGDTAMYLCATSSGPGQQETQYFGPGTRLLVL.

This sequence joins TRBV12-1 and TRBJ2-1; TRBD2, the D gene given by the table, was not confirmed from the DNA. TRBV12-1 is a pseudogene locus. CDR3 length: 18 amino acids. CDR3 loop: CASSRGTSGRSSYNEQFF. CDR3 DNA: TGTGCCAGCAGCCGGGGGACTAGCGGCCGAAGCTCCTACAATGAGCAGTTCTTC.

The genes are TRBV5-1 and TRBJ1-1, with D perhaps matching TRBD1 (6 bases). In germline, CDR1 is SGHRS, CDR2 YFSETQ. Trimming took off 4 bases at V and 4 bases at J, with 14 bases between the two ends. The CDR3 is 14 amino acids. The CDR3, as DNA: TGCGCCAGCAGCGAACTTACAGGGCCCACTGAAGCTTTCTTT. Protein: CASSELTGPTEAFF. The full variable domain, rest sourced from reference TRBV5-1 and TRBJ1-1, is KAGVTQTPRYLIKTRGQQVTLSCSPISGHRSVSWYQQTPGQGLQFLFEYFSETQRNKGNFPGRFSGRQFSNSRSEMNVSTLELGDSALYLCASSELTGPTEAFFGQGTRLTVV.

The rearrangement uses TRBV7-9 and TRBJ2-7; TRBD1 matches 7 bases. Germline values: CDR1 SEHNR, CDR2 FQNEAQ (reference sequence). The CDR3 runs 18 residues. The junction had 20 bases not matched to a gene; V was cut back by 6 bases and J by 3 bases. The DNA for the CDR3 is TGTGCCAGCAGGATAAACGGGAACCCGACAGGGACCAACTACGAGCAGTACTTC. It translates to CASRINGNPTGTNYEQYF.

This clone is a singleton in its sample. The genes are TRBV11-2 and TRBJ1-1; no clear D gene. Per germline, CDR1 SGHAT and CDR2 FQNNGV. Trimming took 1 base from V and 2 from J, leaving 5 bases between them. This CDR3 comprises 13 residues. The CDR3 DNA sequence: TGTGCCAGCAGCTTAGGAGGAAACACTGAAGCTTTCTTT. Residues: CASSLGGNTEAFF.

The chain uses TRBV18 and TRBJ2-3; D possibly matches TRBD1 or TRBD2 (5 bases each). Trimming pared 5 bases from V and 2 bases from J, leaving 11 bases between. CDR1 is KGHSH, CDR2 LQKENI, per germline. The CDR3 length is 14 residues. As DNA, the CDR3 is TGTGCCAGCTCAGGGACGGTCCTCACAGATACGCAGTATTTT. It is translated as CASSGTVLTDTQYF.

The CDR3 region is CASIPRSVPEKLFF. CDR3 nucleotides: TGTGCCAGCATCCCCAGGTCAGTACCTGAAAAACTGTTTTTT. The chain has TRBV2 and TRBJ1-4; the D is unclear. Trimming stripped 7 bases from V and 7 bases from J, with 16 bases between. There are 14 residues in the CDR3. Germline-derived CDR1 and CDR2 are SNHLY and FYNNEI.

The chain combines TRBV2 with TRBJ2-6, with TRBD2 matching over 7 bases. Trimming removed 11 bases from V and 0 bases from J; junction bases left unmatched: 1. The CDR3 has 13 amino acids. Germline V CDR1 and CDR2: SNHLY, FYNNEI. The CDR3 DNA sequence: TGTGCCGCGGGGGTCTCTGGGGCCAACGTCCTGACTTTC. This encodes CAAGVSGANVLTF.

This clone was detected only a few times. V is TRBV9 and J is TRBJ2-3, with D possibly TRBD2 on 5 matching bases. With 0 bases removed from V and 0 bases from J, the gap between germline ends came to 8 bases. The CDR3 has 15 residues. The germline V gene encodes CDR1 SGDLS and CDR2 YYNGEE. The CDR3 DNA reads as TGTGCCAGCAGCGTAGGGTCGGGGAGCACAGATACGCAGTATTTT. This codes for CASSVGSGSTDTQYF.

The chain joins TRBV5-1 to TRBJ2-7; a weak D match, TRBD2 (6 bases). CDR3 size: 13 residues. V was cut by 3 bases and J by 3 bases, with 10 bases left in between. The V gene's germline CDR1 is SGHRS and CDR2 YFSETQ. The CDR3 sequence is CASSSGTYYEQYF. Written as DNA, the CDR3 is TGCGCCAGCAGCTCCGGGACTTACTACGAGCAGTACTTC.

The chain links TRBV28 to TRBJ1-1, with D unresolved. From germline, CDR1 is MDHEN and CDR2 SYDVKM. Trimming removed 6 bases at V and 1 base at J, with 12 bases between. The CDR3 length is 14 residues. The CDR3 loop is CASSLTHTNTEAFF. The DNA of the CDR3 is TGTGCCAGCAGCTTAACCCATACGAACACTGAAGCTTTCTTT.

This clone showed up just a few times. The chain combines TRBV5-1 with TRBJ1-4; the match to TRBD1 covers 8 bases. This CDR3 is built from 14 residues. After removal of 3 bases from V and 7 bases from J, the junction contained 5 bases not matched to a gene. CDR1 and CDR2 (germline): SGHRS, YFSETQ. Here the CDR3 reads CASSSQGAGEKLFF. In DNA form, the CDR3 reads TGCGCCAGCAGCTCTCAGGGGGCTGGTGAAAAACTGTTTTTT.

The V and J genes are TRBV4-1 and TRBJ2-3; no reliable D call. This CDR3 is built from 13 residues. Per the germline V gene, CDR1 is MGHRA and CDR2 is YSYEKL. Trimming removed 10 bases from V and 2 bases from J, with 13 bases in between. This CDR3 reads CATRAFVTDTQYF. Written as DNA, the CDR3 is TGCGCCACAAGGGCCTTCGTCACAGATACGCAGTATTTT.